The following is a T cell receptor beta chain sequence with its context. The antigen remains unidentified. The data originate from a study of blood T cells in healthy people across ages. Findings and limits, study-wide: Reliance upon unsorted PBMCs precluded definitive naive versus antigen-experienced comparison.

PCR was performed a second time for 7 to 11 cycles using a sample-barcoded 5' primer and a J-beta primer mix. TCRdb re-called the 5' RACE reads through MiXCR, storing one row per CDR3 protein. The sample records about 700,000 distinct CDR3 sequences, about 32% being singletons. Source material: blood. The sequence was obtained from an elderly woman in good health.

DNA of the CDR3: TGTACCAGCAGTATCCTCCCCGCTAGCGGGGGTAAAGAGACCCAGTTCTTC. Amino acid sequence: CTSSILPASGGKETQFF. The chain couples TRBV7-2 to TRBJ2-1; 10 bases match TRBD2. The germline V gene has CDR1 SGHTA and CDR2 FQGNSA. This CDR3 is 17 amino acids long. V shed 6 bases, J shed 13 bases, and the junction held 21 bases outside the gene matches. The whole variable domain, remainder taken from reference TRBV7-2 and TRBJ2-1, is GAGVSQSPSNKVTEKGKDVELRCDPISGHTALYWYRQSLGQGLEFLIYFQGNSAPDKSGLPSDRFSAERTGGSVSTLTIQRTQQEDSAVYLCTSSILPASGGKETQFFGPGTRLTVL.